This entry lists 2 T cell receptor beta chains sequenced from one sample in a study of response to subunit inactivated influenza vaccine. Each CDR3 protein gets one entry after TCRdb re-called the RT-PCR reads with MiXCR. The sample carries 490,000 or so distinct CDR3 sequences, 7.5% to 8.5% recorded once. This specimen consisted of PBMCs from blood, obtained around 2 years after vaccination. The receptors originated from a man between 50 and 69 years old who received an inactivated influenza vaccine.

This clonotype has just a few counts. J is TRBJ2-3 and V is TRBV2, with 10 bases that match TRBD2. The germline gives CDR1 SNHLY, CDR2 FYNNEI. The CDR3 contains 17 residues. The trim removed 6 bases at V and 0 bases at J, leaving 9 bases unmatched. CDR3 in DNA: TGTGCCAGCAGAAGGCCTGGACTAGCGGATAGCACAGATACGCAGTATTTT. Translated: CASRRPGLADSTDTQYF. Variable domain in full (rest from reference TRBV2 and TRBJ2-3): EPEVTQTPSHQVTQMGQEVILRCVPISNHLYFYWYRQILGQKVEFLVSFYNNEISEKSEIFDDQFSVERPDGSNFTLKIRSTKLEDSAMYFCASRRPGLADSTDTQYFGPGTRLTVL.

This clonotype came up many times. The CDR3 spells CASSLGVSDTEAFF. The CDR3 nucleotides are TGTGCCAGCAGCTTGGGGGTATCGGACACTGAAGCTTTCTTT. V and J are TRBV5-6 and TRBJ1-1; the D is unclear. V was clipped by 0 bases and J by 3 bases, with 9 bases between them. Germline CDR1 is SGHDT and CDR2 is YYEEEE. The CDR3 runs to 14 residues.